These 28 T cell receptor beta chains were all obtained from the same sample, sequenced in a study of shared clonotypes between healthy human individuals (dated by TCRdb to the early 2020s). Library generation was performed with the immunoSEQ multiplex PCR assay. Drawn from immuneACCESS, this table holds only the in-frame rearrangements with V and J called that TCRdb kept. Clones are partly lost; checked studies trace under half to an unresolved V gene and leave the rest unexplained. Counted in this sample were around 2.1 million clones; roughly 95% of them appeared once. The ten largest account for 0.1% to 0.15% of the sample. The specimen sequenced was naive CD4+ T cells sorted from blood. Sample cell subset or site, as interpreted from the label and publication: CD45RA+ positively selected. All receptors come from a man younger than 35 in good health.

V and J are TRBV5-1 and TRBJ1-6; a weak D match, TRBD1 (6 bases). Trimming shortened V by 7 bases and J by 7 bases, and 15 bases separated the two germline ends. CDR1 is SGHRS, CDR2 YFSETQ, per germline. CDR3 length equals 14 residues. The CDR3 sequence: CASSDRISNSPLHF. CDR3 nucleotides: TGCGCCAGCTCCGACAGGATCTCAAATTCACCCCTCCACTTT.

V is TRBV30 and J is TRBJ1-4; D unresolved. The V gene's germline CDR1 is GTSNPN and CDR2 SVGIG (reference sequence). The CDR3 extends over 11 amino acids. Trimming stripped 5 bases from V and 5 bases from J, with 6 bases between. The CDR3 sequence: CAWAQNEKLFF. CDR3 DNA: TGTGCCTGGGCCCAGAATGAAAAACTGTTTTTT.

With respect to this clone: The same CDR3 also results from other DNA sequences found in this sample. The chain recombines TRBV5-1 with TRBJ2-2, with a tentative D call TRBD2 (6 bases). From germline, CDR1 is SGHRS and CDR2 YFSETQ. Between the trimmed V and J ends, which lost 4 bases and 4 bases, there was a span of 11 bases. The CDR3 is made up of 14 amino acids. The CDR3 region has the DNA TGCGCCAGCAGCCCGGGACTGGCCACCGGGGAGCTGTTTTTT. This encodes CASSPGLATGELFF.

This sequence joins TRBV9 and TRBJ1-2; unclear D gene. The CDR3 loop spans 14 amino acids. V gave up 0 bases and J gave up 4 bases, with 10 bases separating them. Germline-derived CDR1 and CDR2 are SGDLS and YYNGEE. CDR3 nucleotide sequence: TGTGCCAGCAGCGTAGAAGGTGATGGCTATGGCTACACCTTC. Translating it yields CASSVEGDGYGYTF.

J is TRBJ1-5 and V is TRBV14; D is undetermined. CDR1 SGHDN and CDR2 FVKESK come from the germline V gene. V shed 2 bases and J shed 5 bases, with 7 bases lying between them. The CDR3 consists of 13 residues. In nucleotides, the CDR3 is TGTGCCAGCAGCCAACTCGAGGATCAGCCCCAGCATTTT. The encoded protein is CASSQLEDQPQHF.

The genes are TRBV7-9 and TRBJ1-6, with D unclear. V lost 5 bases, J lost 0 bases, and 14 bases lay in between. Germline-derived CDR1 and CDR2 are SEHNR and FQNEAQ (reference sequence). The CDR3 contains 17 residues. The chain's CDR3 is CASSPRTESSYNSPLHF. The CDR3 nucleotides are TGTGCCAGCAGCCCTAGGACGGAGAGCTCCTATAATTCACCCCTCCACTTT.

The J gene is TRBJ2-2, the V gene TRBV9; 10 nucleotides match TRBD2. This CDR3 spans 15 amino acids. Germline CDR1 SGDLS, CDR2 YYNGEE. The ends lost 4 bases at V and 1 base at J; junction bases unmatched: 1. The CDR3 nucleotides are TGTGCCAGCAGCCGACTAGCGGGGAACACCGGGGAGCTGTTTTTT. Its translation is CASSRLAGNTGELFF.

The chain couples TRBV15 to TRBJ2-7, with D perhaps TRBD1 or TRBD2 (6 bases each). Trimming shortened V by 5 bases and J by 6 bases, and 14 bases separated the two germline ends. Germline CDR1 is LNHNV and CDR2 is YYDKDF (reference sequence). This CDR3 comprises 13 residues. CDR3 loop: CATSGLQGGEQYF. CDR3 bases: TGTGCCACCAGCGGGCTACAGGGAGGCGAGCAGTACTTC.

About this clone: The same CDR3 can be traced to other DNA sequences in this sample. This chain joins TRBV6-6 and TRBJ1-2, with 9 nucleotides matching TRBD1. This CDR3 comprises 14 residues. V shed 1 base and J 5 bases; nucleotides not matched to a gene: 2. Germline CDR1 MNHNY, CDR2 SVGAGI (reference sequence). CDR3 nucleotides: TGTGCCAGCAGTTACTTGGGACAGGGATATGGCTACACCTTC. Translating it yields CASSYLGQGYGYTF.

This chain links TRBV29-1 with TRBJ1-2, with no clear D. Germline V lookup: CDR1 SQVTM, CDR2 ANQGSEA. V lost 4 bases and J 5 bases, leaving 11 bases between the germline ends. CDR3 length: 12 residues. CDR3 protein: CSVGVQTYGYTF. The CDR3 region has the DNA TGCAGCGTTGGAGTACAGACGTATGGCTACACCTTC. Full variable domain (rest looked up from reference TRBV29-1 and TRBJ1-2): SAVISQKPSRDICQRGTSLTIQCQVDSQVTMMFWYRQQPGQSLTLIATANQGSEATYESGFVIDKFPISRPNLTFSTLTVSNMSPEDSSIYLCSVGVQTYGYTFGSGTRLTVV.

The J gene is TRBJ1-4, the V gene TRBV4-1; 7 nucleotides align to TRBD1. The CDR3 is 16 amino acids. The germline CDR1 and CDR2 sequences are MGHRA and YSYEKL. V dropped 3 bases and J dropped 4; count of bases not matched to a gene: 8. The CDR3 bases are TGCGCCAGCAGCCAGCCCCGACAGGGATTTAATGAAAAACTGTTTTTT. Translated, it gives CASSQPRQGFNEKLFF.

The chain is built from TRBV7-8 and TRBJ2-5, with TRBD2 matching 13 bases. The CDR3 spans 18 residues. Losses at the gene ends were 1 base for V and 5 bases for J; bases not matched to a gene: 10. Germline CDR1 and CDR2: SGHVS and FQNEAQ. The CDR3 sequence is CASSLGPYGTSGNETQYF. The CDR3 DNA is TGTGCCAGCAGCTTAGGGCCCTACGGGACTAGCGGGAATGAGACCCAGTACTTC.

This chain links TRBV6-1 with TRBJ1-4, with D possibly TRBD1 on 5 matching bases. V was clipped by 8 bases and J by 1 base, with 11 bases between them. The CDR3 extends over 14 amino acids. Germline CDR1 reads MNHNS; CDR2 reads SASEGT. The CDR3: CASSRGVTNEKLFF. In DNA, the CDR3 is TGTGCCAGCTCCCGAGGGGTAACTAATGAAAAACTGTTTTTT.

This clone was seen once. The chain joins TRBV5-1 to TRBJ2-7; no definite D call. The CDR3 totals 15 residues. V lost 5 bases to trimming and J lost 0 bases, with 15 bases between them. From germline, CDR1 is SGHRS and CDR2 YFSETQ. The CDR3 nucleotides read TGCGCCAGCAGGACGGGTCACAGAGACTCCTACGAGCAGTACTTC. As protein: CASRTGHRDSYEQYF.

The chain links TRBV11-2 to TRBJ1-2, with 7 positions matching TRBD1. CDR3 size: 13 residues. CDR1 is SGHAT and CDR2 is FQNNGV in the germline V gene. V gave up 3 bases and J gave up 8 bases; unmatched junction bases: 6. The CDR3 protein is CASSFGDRAGYTF. The DNA of the CDR3 is TGTGCCAGCAGCTTCGGGGACAGAGCGGGCTACACCTTC.

This clone was observed a single time. The sample contains more than one DNA sequence encoding this CDR3. The chain employs TRBV5-1 and TRBJ2-5; 7 positions agree with TRBD1. Germline V gene sequence: CDR1 SGHRS, CDR2 YFSETQ. Trimming at V came to 4 bases and at J to 1 base, leaving 4 bases not matched to a gene. CDR3 length: 14 residues. DNA of the CDR3: TGCGCCAGCAGCCTAGGGGACAGCCAAGAGACCCAGTACTTC. Translating it yields CASSLGDSQETQYF.

The chain uses TRBV18 and TRBJ2-7, with 7 bases lining up with TRBD2. J lost 0 bases, V lost 6 bases, and 8 bases had no gene match. The CDR3 contains 15 residues. CDR1 is KGHSH, CDR2 LQKENI, per germline. The DNA of the CDR3 is TGTGCCAGCTCCCAAGCTAGCGGATACTCCTACGAGCAGTACTTC. Residues: CASSQASGYSYEQYF.

CDR3 coding DNA: TGTGCCAGCAGACAGGGGGGATCCGGTAACACTGAAGCTTTCTTT. It encodes CASRQGGSGNTEAFF. The chain joins TRBV5-4 to TRBJ1-1; 8 bases fit TRBD1. Germline V gives CDR1 SGHNT, CDR2 YYREEE (reference sequence). This CDR3 is 15 amino acids long. The V and J ends lost 5 bases and 2 bases, in that order; junction bases with no gene match: 8.

This clone has a handful of counts. V usage is TRBV5-4 and J usage is TRBJ1-6; TRBD1 matches 8 bases. The V gene's germline CDR1 is SGHNT and CDR2 YYREEE (reference sequence). With V trimmed by 2 bases and J by 10 bases, 5 bases remained unmatched. The CDR3 has 14 amino acids. The CDR3 is CASSFTGGGSPLHF. CDR3 coding DNA: TGTGCCAGCAGCTTCACAGGGGGAGGGTCACCCCTCCACTTT. The full variable domain, its missing parts supplied by reference TRBV5-4 and TRBJ1-6, is ETGVTQSPTHLIKTRGQQVTLRCSSQSGHNTVSWYQQALGQGPQFIFQYYREEENGRGNFPPRFSGLQFPNYSSELNVNALELDDSALYLCASSFTGGGSPLHFGNGTRLTVT.

The rearrangement joins TRBV7-9 to TRBJ2-6, with no clear D. Trimming shortened V by 3 bases and J by 4 bases, and 13 bases separated the two germline ends. CDR1 and CDR2 (germline): SEHNR, FQNEAQ (reference sequence). This CDR3 is 16 amino acids long. Written as DNA, the CDR3 is TGTGCCAGCAGCTTTCGGGTGATGTACGGGGCCAACGTCCTGACTTTC. Amino acid sequence: CASSFRVMYGANVLTF.

Comments on this clone: The sample contains more than one DNA sequence encoding this CDR3. The chain is built from TRBV6-5 and TRBJ2-1; TRBD2 aligns across 10 bases. The V gene end was trimmed by 0 bases and the J gene end by 7 bases; junction bases not matched to a gene: 6. This CDR3 comprises 16 residues. Germline values: CDR1 MNHEY, CDR2 SVGAGI. CDR3 in amino acids: CASSYSRTSGRNEQFF. CDR3 DNA: TGTGCCAGCAGTTACTCGAGGACTAGCGGTCGGAATGAGCAGTTCTTC.

The chain combines TRBV18 with TRBJ2-7; no clear D. Trimming removed 3 bases at V and 2 bases at J, with 14 bases between. The CDR3 is 15 amino acids. Germline values: CDR1 KGHSH, CDR2 LQKENI. As DNA, the CDR3 is TGTGCCAGCTCACCGGGCGCAACTGGGCCCTACGAGCAGTACTTC. It specifies CASSPGATGPYEQYF.

The chain has TRBV13 and TRBJ1-2; 7 bases agree with TRBD1. Per germline, CDR1 PRHDT and CDR2 FYEKMQ (reference sequence). The CDR3 loop spans 14 amino acids. V trimming: 0 bases; J trimming: 2 bases; junction bases outside the gene matches: 0. CDR3 DNA: TGTGCCAGCAGCTTAGGGGGACAGAACTATGGCTACACCTTC. This gives the protein CASSLGGQNYGYTF.

Comments on this clone: The junction shows a germline mismatch at one end, possibly a read error. Other DNA sequences in this specimen translate into the identical CDR3. J is TRBJ1-1 and V is TRBV2, with 8 bases matching TRBD1. Germline-derived CDR1 and CDR2 are SNHLY and FYNNEI. The CDR3 runs to 13 residues. The CDR3 region has the DNA TGTGCCGGACAACAGGGGGAAGATGGTGAAGCCTTCTTT. Amino acids: CAGQQGEDGEAFF. The entire variable domain, with the rest obtained from reference TRBV2 and TRBJ1-1, is as follows: EPEVTQTPSHQVTQMGQEVILRCVPISNHLYFYWYRQILGQKVEFLVSFYNNEISEKSEIFDDQFSVERPDGSNFTLKIRSTKLEDSAMYFCAGQQGEDGEAFFGQGTRLTVV.

The chain employs TRBV5-1 and TRBJ1-4, with D possibly matching TRBD1 (5 bases). The CDR3 extends over 15 amino acids. Germline values: CDR1 SGHRS, CDR2 YFSETQ. The germline V and J ends were trimmed by 0 bases and 8 bases, with 14 bases remaining between them. The CDR3 DNA reads as TGCGCCAGCAGCTTGGCAGGTCAGGGTTACGAAAAACTGTTTTTT. Its translation: CASSLAGQGYEKLFF. Drawing the rest from reference TRBV5-1 and TRBJ1-4, the complete variable domain is KAGVTQTPRYLIKTRGQQVTLSCSPISGHRSVSWYQQTPGQGLQFLFEYFSETQRNKGNFPGRFSGRQFSNSRSEMNVSTLELGDSALYLCASSLAGQGYEKLFFGSGTQLSVL.

This chain uses TRBV27 with TRBJ1-5; D may be TRBD1 (5 bases). Germline V lookup: CDR1 MNHEY, CDR2 SMNVEV (reference sequence). This CDR3 region has 14 residues. V was cut by 6 bases and J by 4 bases, with 13 bases left in between. The CDR3 nucleotides are TGTGCCAGCAGCCCAAGGGGCGGGAATCAGCCCCAGCATTTT. Translating gives CASSPRGGNQPQHF.

This chain uses TRBV27 with TRBJ2-2, with D perhaps assigned TRBD1 or TRBD2 (5 bases each). The germline gives CDR1 MNHEY, CDR2 SMNVEV (reference sequence). There are 13 residues in the CDR3. Trimming removed 6 bases from V and 10 bases from J, with 15 bases in between. In DNA, the CDR3 is TGTGCCAGCAGCCTGAAGGGGACGGCGGAGCTGTTTTTT. It encodes CASSLKGTAELFF.

This clone appeared a single time. The CDR3 DNA sequence: TGCAGCGTTGAAGATCGGAGGGAGACCCAGTACTTC. Its protein product is CSVEDRRETQYF. This rearrangement joins TRBV29-1 to TRBJ2-5; weak D call: TRBD2 (5 bases). V lost 0 bases and J lost 5, with 7 bases in between. The CDR3 sequence is 12 residues long. Germline V gene data show CDR1 as SQVTM and CDR2 as ANQGSEA.